Below, one TCR beta chain is given with its context. The entry originates in a study of blood T cell repertoires in COVID-19. The overall study: Acute and convalescent COVID-19 specimens originated in the United States, Italy and Spain.

Individuals aged roughly 18 to 95 years were recruited from about two dozen US areas. Each participant's cohort was designated according to participant-reported clinical history. Per the study methods: It was from reference gene primer amplification that nucleated cell counts were estimated. Method: immunoSEQ multiplex PCR; TCRdb's copy keeps in-frame clones and lacks some. V, J and clone size are taken as reported in that table, and D and trimming were inferred from the DNA itself. Of about 200,000 clones listed, around 82% were seen once; the top ten hold around 4.6%. Germline values: CDR1 LNHDA, CDR2 SQIVND (reference sequence). The length of the CDR3 is 16 residues. V was pared by 5 bases and J by 1 base, with 5 bases of the junction left unmatched.

The origin of this receptor is a woman between 45 and 60 years old who had been exposed to COVID-19. Material for sequencing was PBMCs or T cells enriched from blood (not recorded which). The rearrangement uses TRBV19 and TRBJ2-6; 7 bases are a match to TRBD1. CDR3 bases: TGTGCCAGTAGTCTGGGACAGCCTTCTGGGGCCAACGTCCTGACTTTC. It specifies CASSLGQPSGANVLTF. The whole variable domain, remainder taken from reference TRBV19 and TRBJ2-6, is DGGITQSPKYLFRKEGQNVTLSCEQNLNHDAMYWYRQDPGQGLRLIYYSQIVNDFQKGDIAEGYSVSREKKESFPLTVTSAQKNPTAFYLCASSLGQPSGANVLTFGAGSRLTVL.